The entry that follows covers one TCR beta chain sequence. This clonotype was seen once. Its antigen remains undetermined. One base away there is no much larger clone; base qualities are not given. A read on its own is weak evidence. CDR1 and CDR2, looked up from the germline V gene, are SGDLS and YYNGEE. The germline V and J ends show losses of 3 bases and 8 bases respectively, and no gene match explains 12 bases of the junction. The CDR3 has 16 amino acids, counting the end cysteine and phenylalanine. Of the read, only the CDR3 DNA is kept; its 48 bases are in frame from base 1. High-throughput TCR beta sequencing profiled peripheral blood CD8+ and CD4+ T cells from healthy donors, Susac syndrome patients and multiple sclerosis patients. Treatment-naive patients with stable or active relapsing-remitting disease fulfilling revised McDonald criteria were used as multiple sclerosis controls. CD8+ TEMRA cells were enriched by FACS, while bulk CD8+ and CD4+ T cells were purified by magnetic negative isolation. Blood was drawn into EDTA tubes, processed within 24 hours, and PBMCs were isolated by density gradient centrifugation. PBMCs destined for TCR sequencing were cryopreserved in liquid nitrogen and later thawed in a 37 °C water bath. A purity of at least 90% was achieved for sorted or isolated CD4+, CD8+ and CD8+ TEMRA cells.

These data are taken from a study of CD8 T cells in Susac syndrome (dated by TCRdb to between 2017 and 2020). Notes on the research overall: Repertoire sequencing was used to test whether CD8+ T cell activation and differentiation in Susac syndrome was antigen driven. The study compared CD8+ T cell repertoire clonality among 12 healthy donors, roughly 14 Susac syndrome patients and roughly 16 multiple sclerosis patients.

RNA was extracted using the RNeasy kit, and about 0.45 to 1 microgram was reverse transcribed with random hexamers. The immunoSEQ multiplex PCR assay, covering 54 Vbeta and 13 Jbeta segments, was used to amplify TCR beta CDR3 regions. Bias from PCR amplification was corrected by using a synthetic template baseline for primer optimization and for computational correction. On the study's bioinformatics: Reads were assigned to V, D and J genes according to IMGT and analyzed in immunoSEQ Analyzer, with only productive sequences retained. Clonality was calculated as one minus the Shannon entropy normalized by log2 of the number of productive unique sequences. Public and private clones were assessed among the 100 most prevalent clones of each patient and control. Clones were defined as Susac-specific if absent from the healthy and MS cohorts, from roughly 1,100 published viral clones and from other ImmuneACCESS disease sequences. Using fastp at Q25 and MiXCR, TCRdb reprocessed the public reads and kept productive beta chains. CDR3 protein duplicates are merged, each entry listing the most common genes and DNA. The V and J calls come from TCRdb's annotation, not from the publication. The sample records some 300,000 distinct CDR3 sequences, roughly 84% of which are singletons. Jointly, the top ten make up over 0.1% of the sample.

What the study reported, not specific to this receptor: The TCR sequencing and HLA analysis was acknowledged to have included a relatively small number of individuals.

Source material: CD8+ T cells from PBMCs. The rearranged chain carries TRBV9 and TRBJ1-4; TRBD1 fits 8 bases in the junction. The TCR sequence derives from a human donor with multiple sclerosis. DNA sequence: TGTGCCAGCAGCGCTGGACAGGGTCCGGTCAACGAAAAACTGTTTTTT. Its protein reads: CASSAGQGPVNEKLFF.